A selection of T cell receptor beta chains follows, all from one sample in a study of blood T cell repertoires in COVID-19. The protocol was immunoSEQ multiplex PCR, while the TCRdb copy is restricted to in-frame clones and leaves out a portion. This repertoire shows around 300,000 clones, approximately 86% found once; its top ten account for under 3%. The sequenced sample was PBMCs or T cells enriched from blood (not recorded which). These receptors all stem from a woman younger than 35 who had recovered from COVID-19. CDR3s include the opening cysteine and the closing phenylalanine or tryptophan. Fields, in order: D gene, J gene, V gene, clone size, CDR3 DNA, CDR3 protein. D genes are given only for firm matches. The size entry is marked missing in some rows and otherwise reads once, few, many or a size class.

TRBD1	TRBJ1-1	TRBV5-1	-	TGCGCCAGCAGCGACAGGGGAGGAACTGAAGCTTTCTTT	CASSDRGGTEAFF
-	TRBJ2-3	TRBV5-1	-	TGCGCCAGCAGCTTGTCTTCGGGGGAGGTGAGGGATACGCAGTATTTT	CASSLSSGEVRDTQYF
-	TRBJ2-1	TRBV27	-	TGTGCCAGCAGTACCCTAGCGCGCAATGAGCAGTTCTTC	CASSTLARNEQFF
TRBD2	TRBJ2-5	TRBV14	-	TGTGCCAGCAGCCGGCCGCGGACTAGGGAGACCCAGTACTTC	CASSRPRTRETQYF
TRBD1	TRBJ1-2	TRBV10-3	once	TGTGCCATCAGTGAGCCCGGGACAGGGCTGTCAAGGGGTTTTGGCTACACCTTC	CAISEPGTGLSRGFGYTF
-	TRBJ1-3	TRBV5-1	-	TGCGCCAGCAGCTTGGATTCGGGAGTCTCTGGAAACACCATATATTTT	CASSLDSGVSGNTIYF
-	TRBJ2-1	TRBV6-2/TRBV6-3	many	TGTGCCAGCAGTTACTCGATAGCGGTCGACTACTCCAAGAATGAGCAGTTCTTC	CASSYSIAVDYSKNEQFF
TRBD1	TRBJ2-2	TRBV10-3	-	TGTGCCGTCGGGACAGGAGACACCGGGGAGCTGTTTTTT	CAVGTGDTGELFF
TRBD1	TRBJ2-7	TRBV28	-	TGTGCCAGCATTCCTAGACAGGGTAGTAAGAACGAGCAGTACTTC	CASIPRQGSKNEQYF
TRBD1	TRBJ2-2	TRBV7-9	-	TGTGCCAGCAAGTGGACAGGGGGCACCGGGGAGCTGTTTTTT	CASKWTGGTGELFF
TRBD1	TRBJ1-5	TRBV5-4	-	TGTGCCAGCAGCTTAGGGGGCGGGACAGGGCTTCAGCCCCAGCATTTT	CASSLGGGTGLQPQHF
-	TRBJ2-3	TRBV7-9	-	TGTGCCAGCGTCAAAAGTGGAGCGGTTACCACAGATACGCAGTATTTT	CASVKSGAVTTDTQYF
-	TRBJ2-3	TRBV9	-	TGTGCCAGCAGCGTAGAGGGACTTCAGTCAGATACGCAGTATTTT	CASSVEGLQSDTQYF
-	TRBJ2-7	TRBV5-8	-	TGTGCCAGCAGCTTGAGGATTCTGAATAGCGCGGTCTACGAGCAGTACTTC	CASSLRILNSAVYEQYF
TRBD1	TRBJ2-7	TRBV7-2	once	TGTGCCAGCAGCTTAGGGTTCGGACCGGGACAGGGGGCAAAGCAGTACTTC	CASSLGFGPGQGAKQYF
-	TRBJ2-3	TRBV21-1	once	TGTGCCAGCAGTATGGGACAGCCCAACAGGACGCAGTATTTT	CASSMGQPNRTQYF
-	TRBJ2-1	TRBV7-2	-	TGTGCCAGCAGCTTAGGACTATCCGGGAATGAGCAGTTCTTC	CASSLGLSGNEQFF
TRBD1	TRBJ2-7	TRBV18	-	TGTGCCAGCTCACCAAGGGGACAGGGAGGCGGCTACGAGCAGTACTTC	CASSPRGQGGGYEQYF
-	TRBJ2-7	TRBV6-5	-	TGTGCCAGCAGTTCTACCAACTACGGGAGCTACGAGCAGTACTTC	CASSSTNYGSYEQYF
-	TRBJ2-1	TRBV7-5	-	TGTGTCAGAAGCTTAGTCCCTAGCGAATACAATGAGCAGTTCTTC	CVRSLVPSEYNEQFF
TRBD2	TRBJ2-7	TRBV19	few	TGTGCCAGTAGTACTAGCGGGGGCTCCTACGAGCAGTACTTC	CASSTSGGSYEQYF
-	TRBJ2-4	TRBV6-1	-	TGTGCCAGCAGTGAAATGACGGGAGTGGGGTACTTC	CASSEMTGVGYF
TRBD2	TRBJ2-7	TRBV5-6	-	TGTGCCAGCAGCTGGGGACTAGCGGGAAATAGGTACGAGCAGTACTTC	CASSWGLAGNRYEQYF
TRBD1	TRBJ1-1	TRBV30	-	TGTGCCTGGAACACAGGGGCCGTGGTTTCTAACACTGAAGCTTTCTTT	CAWNTGAVVSNTEAFF
-	TRBJ2-5	TRBV6-5	many	TGTGCCAGCAGTTACTTAGCCGGGGAGACCCAGTACTTC	CASSYLAGETQYF
-	TRBJ1-2	TRBV21-1	-	TGTGCCAGCAGCAAAGACTCCGTTGGCTACACCTTC	CASSKDSVGYTF
TRBD1	TRBJ2-7	TRBV2	-	TGTGCCACCGGGACAGACTGGGACTACGAGCAGTACTTC	CATGTDWDYEQYF
-	TRBJ2-1	TRBV6-4	-	TGTGCCAGCAGTGGCGGTCCCTCGAGCTCCTACAATGAGCAGTTCTTC	CASSGGPSSSYNEQFF
TRBD1	TRBJ1-5	TRBV19	-	TGTGCCAGTAGCCGGGACAGGGGGGGTCAGCCCCAGCATTTT	CASSRDRGGQPQHF
TRBD2	TRBJ2-7	TRBV30	once	TGTGCCTGGGGACTAGCTTCCTACGAGCAGTACTTC	CAWGLASYEQYF
TRBD2	TRBJ2-2	TRBV12-5	-	TGTGCTAGTGGTTTTTCACTAGCGGGGCCTTCGAACACCGGGGAGCTGTTTTTT	CASGFSLAGPSNTGELFF
TRBD1	TRBJ1-1	TRBV29-1	-	TGCAGCGTTGATTTTGGGGACAGGCAGAACACTGAAGCTTTCTTT	CSVDFGDRQNTEAFF
TRBD2	TRBJ2-7	TRBV5-4	-	TGTGCCAGCAGCCTGGGGGGAGGGCCCTACGAGCAGTACTTC	CASSLGGGPYEQYF
-	TRBJ2-7	TRBV5-4	-	TGTGCCAGCAGCTTGGCAACTTCCCGGGGTTACGAGCAGTACTTC	CASSLATSRGYEQYF
TRBD1	TRBJ1-2	TRBV7-9	once	TGTGCCAGCAGCGCGGGACAGGGGAGCTTTAACTATGGCTACACCTTC	CASSAGQGSFNYGYTF
-	TRBJ2-5	TRBV19	-	TGTGCCAGTAGTATAGGAGGACTCCAAAGAGCAGAGACCCAGTACTTC	CASSIGGLQRAETQYF
-	TRBJ2-7	TRBV27	-	TGTGCCAGCAGTCCTATAACACAGCAGAACTCCTACGAGCAGTACTTC	CASSPITQQNSYEQYF
-	TRBJ1-5	TRBV12-3/TRBV12-4	-	TGTGCCAGCAGTTTTCTCAATCAGCCCCAGCATTTT	CASSFLNQPQHF